One sample yielded the 27 T cell receptor beta chains listed below, sequenced in a study of T cell repertoires in cytomegalovirus infection. These TCRs' antigens remain unknown. TCRdb independently ran MiXCR on the reads; one entry per CDR3 protein. The sample records about 770,000 distinct CDR3 sequences, 25% to 30% being singletons. The sample consisted of cultured CD8+ T cells from PBMCs, taken from culture after CMV antigen stimulation. The receptor source for this set is a human donor in good health (CMV status not recorded). Some clones in this sample may be carry-over from other donors' samples.

The chain's CDR3 is CASSLWTKRRLSEQFF. CDR3 nucleotide sequence: TGTGCCAGCAGTTTATGGACCAAGCGAAGGCTGAGTGAGCAGTTCTTC. The rearrangement joins TRBV28 to TRBJ2-1; D is ambiguous. From germline, CDR1 is MDHEN and CDR2 SYDVKM. The length of the CDR3 is 16 residues. Trimming pared 0 bases from V and 9 bases from J, leaving 18 bases between.

This clonotype was counted many times. V usage is TRBV6-1 and J usage is TRBJ1-6; D ambiguous. Trimming pared 1 base from V and 7 bases from J, leaving 14 bases between. This CDR3 contains 16 residues. Germline CDR1 is MNHNS and CDR2 is SASEGT. The CDR3 DNA is TGTGCCAGCAGTGAAGACACCTTATCCCTAAATTCACCCCTCCACTTT. Translating it yields CASSEDTLSLNSPLHF.

This clonotype has ten or more counts. The chain combines TRBV7-2 with TRBJ2-7, with D tentatively TRBD1 (5 bases). CDR1 is SGHTA, CDR2 FQGNSA, per germline. Trimming cost V 1 base and J 3 bases, with 10 bases left between them. The CDR3 is 14 residues long. The CDR3 is CASSLGHGHYEQYV. For the CDR3, the DNA is TGTGCCAGCAGCTTAGGGCATGGACACTACGAGCAGTACGTC.

This clonotype was observed many times. The chain joins TRBV7-8 to TRBJ1-1; TRBD1 agrees at 10 bases. The germline V gene encodes CDR1 SGHVS and CDR2 FQNEAQ. The CDR3 consists of 14 residues. The ends lost 4 bases at V and 4 bases at J; junction bases unmatched: 3. The DNA for the CDR3 is TGTGCCAGCAGCTCCCGGGACAGGGGCACTGAAGCTTTCTTT. It translates to CASSSRDRGTEAFF.

The J gene is TRBJ1-4, the V gene TRBV4-3; 9 positions agree with TRBD1. The CDR3 has 15 residues. Trimming removed 5 bases from V and 8 bases from J; junction bases left unmatched: 9. Per the germline V gene, CDR1 is LGHNA and CDR2 is YSLEER. This CDR3 reads CASSAHRGREEKLFF. The DNA for the CDR3 is TGCGCCAGCAGCGCCCACAGGGGGCGAGAGGAAAAACTGTTTTTT.

The CDR3 DNA sequence: TGTGCAGAGGGAGAGACTGAAGCTTTCTTT. This encodes CAEGETEAFF. The rearrangement links TRBV5-8 to TRBJ1-1; D gene ambiguous. The CDR3 loop spans 10 amino acids. Looked up from germline, CDR1 is SGHTS and CDR2 is YDEGEE.

CDR3 DNA: TGTGCCAGCAGTCCCTCAGGGGAGTCCTACAATGAGCAGTTCTTC. This encodes CASSPSGESYNEQFF. V and J are TRBV6-5 and TRBJ2-1, with D perhaps TRBD1 (6 bases). Germline values: CDR1 MNHEY, CDR2 SVGAGI. The CDR3 has 15 residues. The germline V and J ends were trimmed by 5 bases and 1 base, with 12 bases remaining between them.

This clonotype showed up just a few times. The V and J genes are TRBV12-3 or TRBV12-4 and TRBJ2-4; tentative D call: TRBD1 (6 bases). V was trimmed by 6 bases and J by 1 base, leaving 7 bases between them. The CDR3 runs to 13 residues. DNA for the CDR3: TGTGCCAGCAGGGGGGCGGCCAAAAACATTCAGTACTTC. Its protein product is CASRGAAKNIQYF.

This chain connects TRBV7-4 to TRBJ2-5; unclear D gene. The CDR3 is made up of 15 amino acids. Between the trimmed V and J ends, which lost 2 bases and 5 bases, there was a span of 15 bases. The germline V gene encodes CDR1 SGHVT and CDR2 SQSDAQ. CDR3 DNA: TGTGCCAGCAGCTTATCTTCCGCGACGCGGGAGACCCAGTACTTC. Amino acids: CASSLSSATRETQYF.

This clonotype was seen a handful of times. The chain carries TRBV6-1 and TRBJ1-2; 8 bases fit TRBD1. The CDR3 sequence is 18 residues long. V gave up 3 bases and J gave up 5 bases; unmatched junction bases: 17. CDR1 is MNHNS, CDR2 SASEGT, per germline. CDR3: CASSDPGDRYLLGYGYTF. CDR3 DNA sequence: TGTGCCAGCAGTGACCCCGGGGACAGGTACCTTCTGGGATATGGCTACACCTTC.

With regard to this clonotype: Compared with germline, one end of the junction differs, possibly owing to a read error. The J gene is TRBJ2-7, the V gene TRBV29-1, with 7 bases aligning to TRBD1. Germline CDR1 is SQVTM and CDR2 is ANQGSEA. The CDR3 is 10 amino acids. CDR3 region: CSVGGDRVDF. The CDR3 coding sequence is TGCAGCGTTGGTGGAGACAGGGTGGACTTC.

In this sample, this clonotype turned up a few times. In DNA, the CDR3 is TGCGCCAGCAGTGAGCCCCTCCGCGGGGGGCGCTACAATGAGCAGTTCTTC. Amino acids: CASSEPLRGGRYNEQFF. The V and J genes are TRBV10-2 and TRBJ2-1; 8 bases line up with TRBD2. This CDR3 is 17 amino acids long. Germline V gives CDR1 WSHSY, CDR2 SAAADI. V lost 2 bases, J lost 3 bases, and 9 bases stayed unmatched.

V and J are TRBV6-5 and TRBJ2-1, with 11 bases that match TRBD2. J gave up 5 bases and V 2 bases, and 8 bases lay outside the gene matches. The germline gives CDR1 MNHEY, CDR2 SVGAGI. CDR3 size: 17 residues. CDR3 loop: CASSYRRKLAGDNEQFF. The CDR3 DNA sequence: TGTGCCAGCAGTTACCGCCGAAAACTAGCGGGGGACAATGAGCAGTTCTTC.

This clonotype was found a few times. The chain has TRBV4-1 and TRBJ2-2; D gene uncertain. V lost 4 bases and J lost 6, with 15 bases in between. The CDR3 runs 15 residues. Per the germline V gene, CDR1 is MGHRA and CDR2 is YSYEKL. In DNA form, the CDR3 reads TGCGCCAGCAGCCCAGCGATGACAAGTCCCGGGGAGCTGTTTTTT. Protein sequence: CASSPAMTSPGELFF.

The chain recombines TRBV19 with TRBJ1-1; unclear D gene. V gave up 3 bases and J gave up 0 bases, with 11 bases separating them. The CDR3 length is 15 residues. The germline V gene has CDR1 LNHDA and CDR2 SQIVND (reference sequence). For the CDR3, the DNA is TGTGCCAGTAGTATCTCGGGAGGCCTGAACACTGAAGCTTTCTTT. This gives the protein CASSISGGLNTEAFF.

The V call is TRBV6-2 or TRBV6-3, the J call TRBJ2-7; 7 bases map to TRBD1. CDR3 length equals 15 residues. Germline values: CDR1 MNHEY, CDR2 SVGEGT. Trimming at V came to 1 base and at J to 3 bases, leaving 6 bases not matched to a gene. This CDR3 is CASSYYSRDSYEQYV. In DNA form, the CDR3 reads TGTGCCAGCAGTTACTACAGTAGGGACAGCTACGAGCAGTACGTC.

This clonotype was found many times. This sequence joins TRBV7-8 and TRBJ2-7; TRBD2 might be the D (6 bases). This CDR3 contains 13 residues. CDR1 is SGHVS and CDR2 is FQNEAQ in the germline V gene. The V end lost 5 bases, the J end lost 4 bases, and 12 bases lay between the germline ends. CDR3 in DNA: TGTGCCAGCAGCCCCCACGGGGGATACGAGCAGTACTTC. Translated, it gives CASSPHGGYEQYF.

In this sample, this clonotype turned up a few times. This CDR3 reads CATMEDRSGELFF. The CDR3 DNA follows: TGTGCCACCATGGAGGACAGGTCCGGGGAGCTGTTTTTT. V is TRBV24-1 and J is TRBJ2-2, with 7 positions matching TRBD1. The length of the CDR3 is 13 residues. The junction had 5 bases not matched to a gene; V was cut back by 8 bases and J by 6 bases. The germline V gene encodes CDR1 KGHDR and CDR2 SFDVKD.

The V call is TRBV28, the J call TRBJ2-2; 7 bases fit TRBD1. Germline loops: CDR1 MDHEN, CDR2 SYDVKM. J was trimmed by 1 base and V by 3 bases; bases with no gene match: 2. The CDR3 has 15 residues. The CDR3 nucleotides are TGTGCCAGCAGTTTTGGACAGGTGAACACCGGGGAGCTGTTTTTT. Translation: CASSFGQVNTGELFF.

This clonotype was detected only a few times. V usage is TRBV10-3 and J usage is TRBJ2-1; TRBD2 matches 7 bases. Germline V gene sequence: CDR1 ENHRY, CDR2 SYGVKD. This CDR3 has 15 residues. Trimming took 4 bases from V and 6 from J; bases not matched to a gene: 9. CDR3 sequence reads: CAISGASGAGNEQFF. The DNA of the CDR3 is TGTGCCATCAGTGGGGCTAGCGGAGCCGGCAATGAGCAGTTCTTC.

The rearrangement uses TRBV7-2 and TRBJ1-6, with D hard to call. The V and J ends lost 6 bases and 5 bases respectively, with 11 bases between them. CDR1 and CDR2 (germline): SGHTA, FQGNSA. This CDR3 is built from 14 residues. This chain's CDR3 is CASSSPGHNSPLHF. DNA of the CDR3: TGTGCCAGCAGTAGCCCTGGGCATAATTCACCCCTCCACTTT.

The chain carries TRBV12-3 or TRBV12-4 and TRBJ2-1; the D gene is possibly TRBD2 (6 bases). The V end was cut by 8 bases, the J end by 2 bases, with 10 bases between. The CDR3 spans 13 residues. The CDR3 loop reads CASGTLAYNEQFF. The CDR3 DNA reads as TGTGCCAGCGGGACTTTGGCCTACAATGAGCAGTTCTTC.

This clonotype was detected a few times. The chain uses TRBV27 and TRBJ2-7, with TRBD1 matching 9 bases. V shed 6 bases and J 3 bases; nucleotides not matched to a gene: 3. This CDR3 is 13 amino acids long. Per the germline V gene, CDR1 is MNHEY and CDR2 is SMNVEV (reference sequence). As DNA, the CDR3 is TGTGCCAGCAGGGGACAGGGTGGCTACGAGCAGTACTTC. Its protein is CASRGQGGYEQYF.

This sequence joins TRBV7-2 and TRBJ2-5, with D tentatively TRBD2 (6 bases). The CDR3 extends over 17 amino acids. With 4 bases removed from V and 1 base from J, the gap between germline ends came to 19 bases. Germline values: CDR1 SGHTA, CDR2 FQGNSA. The DNA for the CDR3 is TGTGCCAGCAGCTCCTTAGGAGGGAATGACCTCCAAGAGACCCAGTACTTC. It is translated as CASSSLGGNDLQETQYF.

This clonotype was found many times. This sequence joins TRBV4-1 and TRBJ1-5; a possible D gene is TRBD1 (5 bases). Germline CDR1 reads MGHRA; CDR2 reads YSYEKL. This CDR3 has 15 amino acids. V dropped 1 base and J dropped 0 bases, with 7 bases sitting between them. CDR3 nucleotides: TGCGCCAGCAGCCAAGTAGACAGTAGCAATCAGCCCCAGCATTTT. This sequence encodes CASSQVDSSNQPQHF.

The J gene is TRBJ2-1, the V gene TRBV6-1; D is perhaps TRBD2 (7 bases). V was cut by 4 bases and J by 5 bases, with 15 bases left in between. The CDR3 has 15 amino acids. The germline V gene has CDR1 MNHNS and CDR2 SASEGT. The CDR3 is CASSADGGPHNEQFF. CDR3 nucleotide sequence: TGTGCCAGCAGTGCGGACGGGGGGCCCCACAATGAGCAGTTCTTC.

The chain carries TRBV20-1 and TRBJ2-1; 7 bases agree with TRBD2. The CDR3 loop spans 15 amino acids. Germline V gene data show CDR1 as DFQATT and CDR2 as SNEGSKA (reference sequence). With V trimmed by 2 bases and J by 8 bases, 12 bases remained unmatched. CDR3 residues: CSARNRDYKVDEQFF. DNA of the CDR3: TGCAGTGCTAGAAACCGGGACTACAAGGTCGATGAGCAGTTCTTC.